This TCR beta chain was profiled in a study of blood T cell repertoires in COVID-19. Across the whole study: T cells, B-cell-depleted T cells, or PBMCs provided the cDNA or gDNA that served as material.

The CDR3 is 12 amino acids. Germline V lookup: CDR1 LNHNV, CDR2 YYDKDF (reference sequence). V was pared by 8 bases and J by 0 bases, with 8 bases between. Each participant's cohort was designated according to participant-reported clinical history. Two negative PCRs, clearance, or symptom resolution had been documented for recovered Cohort 3 donors. Per the study methods: Reference gene primer amplification yielded estimated nucleated cell counts. The repertoire was sequenced with immunoSEQ multiplex PCR; TCRdb's copy has only in-frame clones and lacks some. V and J calls and clone size follow that table, whereas D and trimming were derived from the DNA. The sample holds fewer than 350,000 clones, about 83% seen once.

J is TRBJ2-7 and V is TRBV15; tentative D call: TRBD1 (6 bases). Sequencing input: PBMCs or T cells enriched from blood (not recorded which). The source of this sequence is a woman aged 40 to 50 who had recovered from COVID-19. This CDR3 reads CATRDNSYEQYF. DNA for the CDR3: TGTGCCACCCGGGACAACTCCTACGAGCAGTACTTC.